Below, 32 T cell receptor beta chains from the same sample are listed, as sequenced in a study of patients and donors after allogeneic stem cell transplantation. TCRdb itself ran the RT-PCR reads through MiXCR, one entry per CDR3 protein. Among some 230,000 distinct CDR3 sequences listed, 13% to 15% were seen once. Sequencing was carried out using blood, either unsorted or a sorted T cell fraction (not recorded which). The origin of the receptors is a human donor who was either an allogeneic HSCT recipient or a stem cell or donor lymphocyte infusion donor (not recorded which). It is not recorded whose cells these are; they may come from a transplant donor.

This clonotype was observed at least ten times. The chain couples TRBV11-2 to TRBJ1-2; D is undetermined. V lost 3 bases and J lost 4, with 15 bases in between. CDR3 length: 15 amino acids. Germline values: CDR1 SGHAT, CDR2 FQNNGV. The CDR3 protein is CASSFTNGGIYGYTF. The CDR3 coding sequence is TGTGCCAGCAGCTTTACGAATGGCGGCATCTATGGCTACACCTTC.

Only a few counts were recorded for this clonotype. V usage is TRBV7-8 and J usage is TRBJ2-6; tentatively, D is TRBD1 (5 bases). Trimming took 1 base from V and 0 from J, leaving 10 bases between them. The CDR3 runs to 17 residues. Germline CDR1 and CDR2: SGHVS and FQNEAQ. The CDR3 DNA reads TGTGCCAGCAGCTTAGTCGGACAATCCTCTGGGGCCAACGTCCTGACTTTC. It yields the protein CASSLVGQSSGANVLTF.

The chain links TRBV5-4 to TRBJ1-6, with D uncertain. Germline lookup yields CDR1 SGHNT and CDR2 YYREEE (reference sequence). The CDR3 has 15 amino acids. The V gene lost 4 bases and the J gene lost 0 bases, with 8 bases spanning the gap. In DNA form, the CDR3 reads TGTGCCAGCAGCGACGGAAGCTCCTATAATTCACCCCTCCACTTT. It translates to CASSDGSSYNSPLHF.

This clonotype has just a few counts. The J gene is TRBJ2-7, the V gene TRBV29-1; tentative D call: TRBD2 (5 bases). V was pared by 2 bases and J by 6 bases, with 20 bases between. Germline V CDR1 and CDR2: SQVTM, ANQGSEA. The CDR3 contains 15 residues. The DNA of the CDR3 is TGCAGCGTTGAAATTTGGGCAGGCCGGGGTGGCGAGCAGTACTTC. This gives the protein CSVEIWAGRGGEQYF.

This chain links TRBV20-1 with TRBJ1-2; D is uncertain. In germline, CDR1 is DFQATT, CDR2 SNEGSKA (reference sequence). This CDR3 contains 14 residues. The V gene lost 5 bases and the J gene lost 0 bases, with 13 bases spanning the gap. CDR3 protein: CSADRTVANYGYTF. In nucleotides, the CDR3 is TGCAGTGCTGATCGGACCGTCGCTAACTATGGCTACACCTTC.

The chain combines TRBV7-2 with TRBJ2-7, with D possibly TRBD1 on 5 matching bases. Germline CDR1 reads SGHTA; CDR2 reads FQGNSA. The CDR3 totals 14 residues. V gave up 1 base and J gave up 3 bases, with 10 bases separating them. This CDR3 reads CASSLVGRDYEQYF. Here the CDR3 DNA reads TGTGCCAGCAGCTTAGTGGGCAGGGACTACGAGCAGTACTTC.

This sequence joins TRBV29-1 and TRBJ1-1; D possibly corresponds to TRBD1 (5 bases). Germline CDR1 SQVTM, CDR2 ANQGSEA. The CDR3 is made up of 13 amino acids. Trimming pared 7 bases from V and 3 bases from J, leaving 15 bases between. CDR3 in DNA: TGCAGCGCCTTCGGGGGGTTATACACTGAAGCTTTCTTT. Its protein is CSAFGGLYTEAFF. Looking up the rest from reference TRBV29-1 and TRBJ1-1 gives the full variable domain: SAVISQKPSRDICQRGTSLTIQCQVDSQVTMMFWYRQQPGQSLTLIATANQGSEATYESGFVIDKFPISRPNLTFSTLTVSNMSPEDSSIYLCSAFGGLYTEAFFGQGTRLTVV.

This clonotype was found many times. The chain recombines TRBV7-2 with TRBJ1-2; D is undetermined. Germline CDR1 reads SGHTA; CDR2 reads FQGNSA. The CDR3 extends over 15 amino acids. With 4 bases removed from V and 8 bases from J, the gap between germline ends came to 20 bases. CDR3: CASSSLPRPSGGYTF. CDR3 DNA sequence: TGTGCCAGCAGCTCCCTCCCCCGGCCTTCGGGAGGCTACACCTTC.

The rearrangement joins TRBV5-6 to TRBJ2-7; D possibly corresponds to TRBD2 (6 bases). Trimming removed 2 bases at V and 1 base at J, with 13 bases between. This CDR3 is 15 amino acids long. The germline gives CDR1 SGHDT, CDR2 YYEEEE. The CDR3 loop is CASSFFRGNSYEQYF. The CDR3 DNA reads TGTGCCAGCAGCTTTTTCCGCGGGAATTCCTACGAGCAGTACTTC.

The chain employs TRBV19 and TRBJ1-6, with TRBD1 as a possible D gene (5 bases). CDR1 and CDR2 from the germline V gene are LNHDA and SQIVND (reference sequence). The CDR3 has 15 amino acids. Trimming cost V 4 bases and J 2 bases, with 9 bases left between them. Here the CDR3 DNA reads TGTGCCAGTAGTACGGGGGAAACCTATAATTCACCCCTCCACTTT. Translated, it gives CASSTGETYNSPLHF.

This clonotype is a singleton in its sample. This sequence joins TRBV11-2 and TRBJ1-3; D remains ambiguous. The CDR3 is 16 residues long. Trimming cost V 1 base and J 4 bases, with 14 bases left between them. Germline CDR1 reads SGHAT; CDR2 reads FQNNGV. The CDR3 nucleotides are TGTGCCAGCAGCTTAGGGCCGTCCCAAGCCGGAAACACCATATATTTT. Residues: CASSLGPSQAGNTIYF.

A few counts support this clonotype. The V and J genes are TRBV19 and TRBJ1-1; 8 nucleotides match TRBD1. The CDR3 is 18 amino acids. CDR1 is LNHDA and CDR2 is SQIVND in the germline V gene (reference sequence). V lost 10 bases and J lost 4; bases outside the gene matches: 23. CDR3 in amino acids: CATEISDRVNWVGTEAFF. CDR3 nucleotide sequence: TGTGCCACAGAAATTTCGGACAGGGTCAATTGGGTGGGCACTGAAGCTTTCTTT.

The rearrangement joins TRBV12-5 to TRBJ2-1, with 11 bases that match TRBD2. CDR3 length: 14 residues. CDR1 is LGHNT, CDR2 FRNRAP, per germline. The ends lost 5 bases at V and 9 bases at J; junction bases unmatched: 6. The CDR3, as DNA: TGTGCTAGTGGTCCATTAGCGGGAGGGTCTGAGCAGTTCTTC. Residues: CASGPLAGGSEQFF.

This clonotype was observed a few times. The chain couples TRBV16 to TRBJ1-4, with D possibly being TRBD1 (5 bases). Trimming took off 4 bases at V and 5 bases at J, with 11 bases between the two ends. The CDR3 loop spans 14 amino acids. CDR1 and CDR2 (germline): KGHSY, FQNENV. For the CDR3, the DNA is TGTGCCAGCAGCCCCGGGACGCGGAATGAAAAACTGTTTTTT. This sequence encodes CASSPGTRNEKLFF.

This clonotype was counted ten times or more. The CDR3 DNA reads as TGTGCCAGCGGGCAACAGGGGCCACCCTACGAGCAGTACTTC. This sequence encodes CASGQQGPPYEQYF. J is TRBJ2-7 and V is TRBV3-1, with 7 nucleotides matching TRBD1. J was trimmed by 2 bases and V by 8 bases; bases with no gene match: 9. Per germline, CDR1 LGHDT and CDR2 YNNKEL (reference sequence). CDR3 length: 14 amino acids.

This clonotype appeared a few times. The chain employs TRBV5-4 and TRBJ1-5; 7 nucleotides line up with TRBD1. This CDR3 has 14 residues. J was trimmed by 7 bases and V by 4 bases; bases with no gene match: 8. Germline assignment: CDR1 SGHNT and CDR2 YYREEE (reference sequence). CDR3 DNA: TGTGCCAGCAGCCGAGACAGGGCGGAACAGCCCCAGCATTTT. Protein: CASSRDRAEQPQHF. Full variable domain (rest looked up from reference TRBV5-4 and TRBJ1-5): ETGVTQSPTHLIKTRGQQVTLRCSSQSGHNTVSWYQQALGQGPQFIFQYYREEENGRGNFPPRFSGLQFPNYSSELNVNALELDDSALYLCASSRDRAEQPQHFGDGTRLSIL.

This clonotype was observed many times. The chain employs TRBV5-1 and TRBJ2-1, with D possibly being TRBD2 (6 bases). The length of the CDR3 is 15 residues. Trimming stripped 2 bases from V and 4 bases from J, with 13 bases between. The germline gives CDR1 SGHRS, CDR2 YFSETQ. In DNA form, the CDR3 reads TGCGCCAGCAGCTTCGGAGGGTCCCGGTACAATGAGCAGTTCTTC. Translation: CASSFGGSRYNEQFF.

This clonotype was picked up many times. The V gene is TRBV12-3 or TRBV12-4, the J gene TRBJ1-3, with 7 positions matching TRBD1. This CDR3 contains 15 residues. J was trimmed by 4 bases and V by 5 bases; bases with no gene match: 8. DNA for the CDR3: TGTGCCAGCAGTGCCCGGGACAGCGCCGGAAACACCATATATTTT. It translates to CASSARDSAGNTIYF.

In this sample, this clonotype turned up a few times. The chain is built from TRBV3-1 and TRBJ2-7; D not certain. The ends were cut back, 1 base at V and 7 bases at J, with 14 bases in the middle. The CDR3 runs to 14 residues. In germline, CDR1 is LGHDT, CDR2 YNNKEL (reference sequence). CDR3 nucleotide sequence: TGTGCCAGCAGCCAAGTAGGCCCCTCGGAAGAGCAGTACTTC. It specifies CASSQVGPSEEQYF.

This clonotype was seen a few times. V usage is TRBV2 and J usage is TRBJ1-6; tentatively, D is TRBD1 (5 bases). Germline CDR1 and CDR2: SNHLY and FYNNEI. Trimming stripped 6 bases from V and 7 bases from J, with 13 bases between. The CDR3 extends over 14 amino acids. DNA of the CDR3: TGTGCCAGCAGGACCGGGACCGGCAATTCACCCCTCCACTTT. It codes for CASRTGTGNSPLHF.

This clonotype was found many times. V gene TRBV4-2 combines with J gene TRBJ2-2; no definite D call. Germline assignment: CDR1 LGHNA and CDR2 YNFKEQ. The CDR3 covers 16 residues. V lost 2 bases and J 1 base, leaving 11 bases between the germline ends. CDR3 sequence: CASSQRRDRNTGELFF. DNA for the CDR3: TGTGCCAGCAGCCAACGCCGCGACCGGAACACCGGGGAGCTGTTTTTT.

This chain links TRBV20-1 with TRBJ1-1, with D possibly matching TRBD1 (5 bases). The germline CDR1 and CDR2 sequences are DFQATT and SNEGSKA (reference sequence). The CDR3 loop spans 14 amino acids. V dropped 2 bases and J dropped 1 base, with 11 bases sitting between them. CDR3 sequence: CSARRWGENTEAFF. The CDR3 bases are TGCAGTGCTAGACGTTGGGGGGAGAACACTGAAGCTTTCTTT.

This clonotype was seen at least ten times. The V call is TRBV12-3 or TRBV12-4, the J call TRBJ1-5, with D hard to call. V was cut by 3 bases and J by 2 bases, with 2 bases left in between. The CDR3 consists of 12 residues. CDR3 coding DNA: TGTGCCAGCAGTTTTGGCAATCAGCCCCAGCATTTT. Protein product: CASSFGNQPQHF.

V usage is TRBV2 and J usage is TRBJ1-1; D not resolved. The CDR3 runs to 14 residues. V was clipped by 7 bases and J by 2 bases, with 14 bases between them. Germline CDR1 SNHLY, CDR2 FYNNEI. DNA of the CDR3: TGTGCCAGCACCTCGAGGATCGGTAACACTGAAGCTTTCTTT. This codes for CASTSRIGNTEAFF.

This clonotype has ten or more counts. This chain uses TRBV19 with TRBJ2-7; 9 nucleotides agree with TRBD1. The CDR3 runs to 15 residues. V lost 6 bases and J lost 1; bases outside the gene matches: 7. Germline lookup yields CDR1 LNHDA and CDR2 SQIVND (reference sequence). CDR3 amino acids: CASSPGTGFSYEQYF. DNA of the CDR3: TGTGCCAGTAGCCCCGGGACAGGGTTTTCCTACGAGCAGTACTTC.

CDR3 DNA: TGTGCCAGCAGCTTAATCGAGGATCAGCCCCAGCATTTT. Protein sequence: CASSLIEDQPQHF. This chain connects TRBV7-9 to TRBJ1-5; D is ambiguous. V was pared by 2 bases and J by 5 bases, with 7 bases between. This CDR3 contains 13 residues. CDR1 SEHNR and CDR2 FQNEAQ come from the germline V gene (reference sequence).

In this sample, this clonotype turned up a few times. The CDR3 coding sequence is TGTGCCAGCTCACCCGGGTTTCAAGAGACCCAGTACTTC. It translates to CASSPGFQETQYF. This chain connects TRBV18 to TRBJ2-5; D gene uncertain. The V gene's germline CDR1 is KGHSH and CDR2 LQKENI. With 3 bases removed from V and 2 bases from J, the gap between germline ends came to 7 bases. The CDR3 sequence is 13 residues long.

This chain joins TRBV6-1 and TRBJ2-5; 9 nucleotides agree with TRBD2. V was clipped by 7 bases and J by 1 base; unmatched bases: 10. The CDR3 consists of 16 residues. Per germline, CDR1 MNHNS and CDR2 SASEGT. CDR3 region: CASNSETSGPQETQYF. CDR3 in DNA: TGTGCCAGCAATTCGGAAACTAGCGGGCCCCAAGAGACCCAGTACTTC.

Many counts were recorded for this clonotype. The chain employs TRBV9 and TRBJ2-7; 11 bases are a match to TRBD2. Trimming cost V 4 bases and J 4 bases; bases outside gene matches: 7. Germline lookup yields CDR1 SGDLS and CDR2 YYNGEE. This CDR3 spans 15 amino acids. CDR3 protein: CASSKAGTSGYEQYF. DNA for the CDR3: TGTGCCAGCAGCAAAGCCGGGACTAGCGGATACGAGCAGTACTTC.

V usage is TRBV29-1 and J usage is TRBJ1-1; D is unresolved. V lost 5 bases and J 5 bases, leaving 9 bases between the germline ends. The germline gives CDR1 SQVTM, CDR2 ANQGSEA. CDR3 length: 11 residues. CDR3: CSVYRRTEAFF. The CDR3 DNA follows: TGCAGCGTTTACCGACGGACTGAAGCTTTCTTT.

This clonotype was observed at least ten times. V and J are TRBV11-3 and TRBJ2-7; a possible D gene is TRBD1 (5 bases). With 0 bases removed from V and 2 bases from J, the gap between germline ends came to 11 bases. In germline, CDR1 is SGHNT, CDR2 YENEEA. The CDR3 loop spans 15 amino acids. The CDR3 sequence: CASSLDGAGPYEQYF. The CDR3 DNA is TGTGCCAGCAGCTTAGATGGGGCCGGCCCCTACGAGCAGTACTTC.

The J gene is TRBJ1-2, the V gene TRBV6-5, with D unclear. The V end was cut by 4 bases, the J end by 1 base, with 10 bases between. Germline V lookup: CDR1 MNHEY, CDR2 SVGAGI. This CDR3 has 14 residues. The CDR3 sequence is CASSLGGFNYGYTF. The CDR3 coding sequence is TGTGCCAGCAGTTTGGGCGGGTTTAACTATGGCTACACCTTC.